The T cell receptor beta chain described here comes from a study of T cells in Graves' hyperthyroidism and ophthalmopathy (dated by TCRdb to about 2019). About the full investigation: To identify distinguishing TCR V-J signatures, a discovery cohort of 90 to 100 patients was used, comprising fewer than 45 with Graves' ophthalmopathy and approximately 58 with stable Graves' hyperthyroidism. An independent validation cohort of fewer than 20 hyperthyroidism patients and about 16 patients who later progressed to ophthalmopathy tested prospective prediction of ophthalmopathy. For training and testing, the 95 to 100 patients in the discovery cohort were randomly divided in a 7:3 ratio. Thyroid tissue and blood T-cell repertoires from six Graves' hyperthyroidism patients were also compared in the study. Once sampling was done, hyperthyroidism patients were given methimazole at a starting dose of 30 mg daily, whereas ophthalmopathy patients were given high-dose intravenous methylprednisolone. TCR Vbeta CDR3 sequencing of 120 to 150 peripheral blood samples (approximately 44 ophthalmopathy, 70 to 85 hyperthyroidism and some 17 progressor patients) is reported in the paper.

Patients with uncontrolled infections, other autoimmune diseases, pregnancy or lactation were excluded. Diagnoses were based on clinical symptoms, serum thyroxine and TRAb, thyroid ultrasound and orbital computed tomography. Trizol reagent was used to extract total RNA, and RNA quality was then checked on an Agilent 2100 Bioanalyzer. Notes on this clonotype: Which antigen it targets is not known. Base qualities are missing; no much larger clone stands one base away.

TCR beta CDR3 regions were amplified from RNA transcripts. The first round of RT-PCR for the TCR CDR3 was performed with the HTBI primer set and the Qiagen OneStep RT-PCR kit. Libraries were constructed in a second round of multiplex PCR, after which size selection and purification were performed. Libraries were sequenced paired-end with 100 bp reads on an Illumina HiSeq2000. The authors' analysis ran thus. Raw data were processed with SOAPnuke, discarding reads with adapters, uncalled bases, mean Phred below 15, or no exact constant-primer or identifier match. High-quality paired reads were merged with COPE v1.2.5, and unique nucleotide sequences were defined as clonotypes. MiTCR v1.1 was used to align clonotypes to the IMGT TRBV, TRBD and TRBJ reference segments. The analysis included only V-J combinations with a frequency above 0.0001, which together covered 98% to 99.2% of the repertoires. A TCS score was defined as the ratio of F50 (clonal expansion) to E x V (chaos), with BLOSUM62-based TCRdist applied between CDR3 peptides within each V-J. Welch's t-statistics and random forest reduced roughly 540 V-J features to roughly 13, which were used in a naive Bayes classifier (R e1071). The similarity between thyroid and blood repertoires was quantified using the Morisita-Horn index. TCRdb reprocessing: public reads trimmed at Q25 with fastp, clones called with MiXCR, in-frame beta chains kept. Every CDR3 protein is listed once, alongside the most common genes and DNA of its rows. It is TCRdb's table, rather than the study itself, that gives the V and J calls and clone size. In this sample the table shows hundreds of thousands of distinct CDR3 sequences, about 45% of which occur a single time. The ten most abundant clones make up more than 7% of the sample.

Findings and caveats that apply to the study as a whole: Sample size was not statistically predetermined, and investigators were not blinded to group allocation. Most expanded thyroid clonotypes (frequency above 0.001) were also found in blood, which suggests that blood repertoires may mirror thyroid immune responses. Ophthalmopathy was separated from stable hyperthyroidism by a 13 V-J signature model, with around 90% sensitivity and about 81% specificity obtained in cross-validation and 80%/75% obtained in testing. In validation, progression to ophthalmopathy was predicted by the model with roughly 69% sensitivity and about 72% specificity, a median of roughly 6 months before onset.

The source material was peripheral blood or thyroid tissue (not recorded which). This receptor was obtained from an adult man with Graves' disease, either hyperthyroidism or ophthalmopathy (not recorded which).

The base sequence is TGTGCCAGCAGCGTAGGGGCTAGCGGGATCTACAATGAGCAGTACTTC. Its product reads: CASSVGASGIYNEQYF. The chain is encoded by TRBV9 joined to TRBJ2-1; 9 middle bases align to TRBD2. The DNA matches TRBJ2-7 better at its end, which makes the J call doubtful. From the cysteine through the phenylalanine, the CDR3 covers 16 amino acids. Just CDR3 DNA is preserved here, 48 bases in frame from base 1. CDR1 and CDR2, per the germline V gene, are SGDLS and YYNGEE.